This entry lists 20 T cell receptor beta chains sequenced from one sample in a study of early T cells in non-severe SARS-CoV-2 infection. TCRdb re-analysed the 5' RACE reads in MiXCR, keeping a single row per CDR3 protein. The sample has 15,000 to 20,000 distinct CDR3 sequences; more than 5.5% are singletons. This material consisted of whole blood, taken at baseline. These receptors were taken from an adult who was a healthcare worker with PCR-confirmed SARS-CoV-2 infection or an uninfected control (not recorded which).

This clonotype appeared many times. The rearrangement joins TRBV6-2 or TRBV6-3 to TRBJ1-5; unclear D gene. Germline CDR1 and CDR2: MNHEY and SVGEGT. CDR3 length: 15 residues. Trimming shortened V by 3 bases and J by 2 bases, and 11 bases separated the two germline ends. Written as DNA, the CDR3 is TGTGCCAGCAGTTATGACGGAGGGCGCAATCAGCCCCAGCATTTT. This encodes CASSYDGGRNQPQHF.

This clonotype was observed many times. The chain uses TRBV3-1 and TRBJ1-2; D is perhaps TRBD1 (5 bases). The CDR3 covers 13 residues. Germline CDR1 reads LGHDT; CDR2 reads YNNKEL (reference sequence). Trimming took 8 bases from V and 2 from J, leaving 12 bases between them. Here the CDR3 reads CASATRGNYGYTF. CDR3 bases: TGTGCCAGCGCGACGAGGGGAAACTATGGCTACACCTTC.

There are many counts of this clonotype. V and J are TRBV5-6 and TRBJ1-1, with a tentative D call TRBD1 (6 bases). The V end was cut by 5 bases, the J end by 0 bases, with 14 bases between. Germline CDR1 and CDR2: SGHDT and YYEEEE. The CDR3 has 15 residues. CDR3 DNA: TGTGCCAGCAGGGCGGACAGCCTGATGAACACTGAAGCTTTCTTT. It codes for CASRADSLMNTEAFF.

This clonotype is medium-sized by share. The chain combines TRBV5-6 with TRBJ1-2; D is possibly TRBD1 (6 bases). V lost 3 bases to trimming and J lost 6 bases, with 6 bases between them. Germline CDR1 reads SGHDT; CDR2 reads YYEEEE. The CDR3 runs to 11 residues. The CDR3 coding sequence is TGTGCCAGCAGCTGGACAGATGGCTACACCTTC. Amino acid sequence: CASSWTDGYTF.

This clonotype was observed many times. The V and J genes are TRBV28 and TRBJ2-1; 9 positions match TRBD2. CDR1 is MDHEN and CDR2 is SYDVKM in the germline V gene. CDR3 size: 16 residues. J was trimmed by 6 bases and V by 1 base; bases with no gene match: 7. The CDR3 region is CASSLFYASGANEQFF. The CDR3 nucleotides read TGTGCCAGCAGTTTATTCTATGCTAGCGGGGCCAATGAGCAGTTCTTC. The whole variable domain, filled in from reference TRBV28 and TRBJ2-1, reads DVKVTQSSRYLVKRTGEKVFLECVQDMDHENMFWYRQDPGLGLRLIYFSYDVKMKEKGDIPEGYSVSREKKERFSLILESASTNQTSMYLCASSLFYASGANEQFFGPGTRLTVL.

Many counts were recorded for this clonotype. CDR3 nucleotide sequence: TGTGCCAGCAGCCCGGAAGGGCGGGGGGATAGCACAGATACGCAGTATTTT. Amino acid sequence: CASSPEGRGDSTDTQYF. The rearrangement uses TRBV7-2 and TRBJ2-3, with TRBD2 identical over 8 bases. The CDR3 consists of 17 residues. V gave up 5 bases and J gave up 0 bases; unmatched junction bases: 10. In germline, CDR1 is SGHTA, CDR2 FQGNSA.

In its sample, this clonotype is medium-sized (0.01 to 0.1%). The rearrangement joins TRBV5-1 to TRBJ2-2; the D gene is possibly TRBD1 (5 bases). Germline CDR1 is SGHRS and CDR2 is YFSETQ. The CDR3 spans 13 residues. V was trimmed by 5 bases and J by 1 base, leaving 6 bases between them. CDR3 sequence reads: CASSQGNTGELFF. CDR3 DNA sequence: TGCGCCAGCAGTCAGGGGAACACCGGGGAGCTGTTTTTT.

This clonotype was detected ten times or more. CDR3 DNA sequence: TGCAGCGTTGTATCTGGGGCCAATCAGCCCCAGCATTTT. As protein: CSVVSGANQPQHF. The rearrangement joins TRBV29-1 to TRBJ1-5, with TRBD1 as a possible D gene (5 bases). Per the germline V gene, CDR1 is SQVTM and CDR2 is ANQGSEA. The CDR3 length is 13 residues. V lost 4 bases, J lost 3 bases, and 10 bases lay in between.

The sample holds many counts of this clonotype. The chain recombines TRBV18 with TRBJ2-5, with 9 bases lining up with TRBD2. This CDR3 region has 17 residues. Germline lookup yields CDR1 KGHSH and CDR2 LQKENI. V lost 1 base, J lost 4 bases, and 10 bases stayed unmatched. CDR3 bases: TGTGCCAGCTCACCACGCGTAGCGGGGGACCCGGGAGAGACCCAGTACTTC. Protein product: CASSPRVAGDPGETQYF.

This clonotype came up a few times. The rearrangement links TRBV5-1 to TRBJ2-5, with D possibly being TRBD2 (7 bases). V was shortened by 7 bases and J by 4 bases, with 20 bases between the two germline ends. This CDR3 is built from 15 residues. CDR1 and CDR2 (germline): SGHRS, YFSETQ. The CDR3 sequence: CASQNRGATGETQYF. For the CDR3, the DNA is TGCGCCAGCCAAAACCGGGGGGCGACCGGAGAGACCCAGTACTTC. The full variable domain, with the rest looked up from reference TRBV5-1 and TRBJ2-5, is KAGVTQTPRYLIKTRGQQVTLSCSPISGHRSVSWYQQTPGQGLQFLFEYFSETQRNKGNFPGRFSGRQFSNSRSEMNVSTLELGDSALYLCASQNRGATGETQYFGPGTRLLVL.

Only a few counts were recorded for this clonotype. The chain carries TRBV20-1 and TRBJ2-3; 9 bases fit TRBD2. V was pared by 5 bases and J by 2 bases, with 8 bases of the junction left unmatched. The germline V gene encodes CDR1 DFQATT and CDR2 SNEGSKA (reference sequence). CDR3 size: 15 residues. The CDR3 spells CSAQQRGAPTDTQYF. The CDR3 coding sequence is TGCAGTGCTCAACAGCGGGGGGCTCCCACAGATACGCAGTATTTT.

This clonotype has ten or more counts. The chain carries TRBV30 and TRBJ1-2; no clear D. CDR1 and CDR2 (germline): GTSNPN, SVGIG (reference sequence). Trimming removed 4 bases at V and 0 bases at J, with 12 bases between. The CDR3 consists of 14 residues. In nucleotides, the CDR3 is TGTGCCTGGAAAGTTCAGTCTACTAACTATGGCTACACCTTC. The encoded protein is CAWKVQSTNYGYTF.

This clonotype was counted many times. This chain uses TRBV5-1 with TRBJ1-1; D not resolved. Germline CDR1 is SGHRS and CDR2 is YFSETQ. Trimming took off 5 bases at V and 8 bases at J, with 16 bases between the two ends. The CDR3 sequence is 13 residues long. CDR3 DNA sequence: TGCGCCAGCAGTTCCGTTGTCACGGGGGAAGCTTTCTTT. It specifies CASSSVVTGEAFF.

This clonotype was found many times. The CDR3 DNA reads TGTGCCAGCAGCTTGGACAGGGTCTTGGTCGGGGCCAACGTCCTGACTTTC. Its protein product is CASSLDRVLVGANVLTF. The chain employs TRBV5-6 and TRBJ2-6, with D possibly being TRBD1 (6 bases). The CDR3 consists of 17 residues. The V end lost 0 bases, the J end lost 4 bases, and 14 bases lay between the germline ends. The germline CDR1 and CDR2 sequences are SGHDT and YYEEEE.

The chain couples TRBV7-9 to TRBJ2-2; D not resolved. This CDR3 comprises 14 residues. Germline V gives CDR1 SEHNR, CDR2 FQNEAQ (reference sequence). V was trimmed by 3 bases and J by 1 base, leaving 6 bases between them. CDR3 region: CASSLAENTGELFF. CDR3 coding DNA: TGTGCCAGCAGCTTGGCGGAGAACACCGGGGAGCTGTTTTTT.

This clonotype has at least ten counts. This chain joins TRBV29-1 and TRBJ2-5; D not certain. V was clipped by 4 bases and J by 1 base, with 16 bases between them. In germline, CDR1 is SQVTM, CDR2 ANQGSEA. This CDR3 has 15 residues. The CDR3 DNA is TGCAGCGTTGGAGTAGCCGGGTTTCGCCAAGAGACCCAGTACTTC. Residues: CSVGVAGFRQETQYF.

This clonotype was counted ten times or more. This chain uses TRBV6-2 or TRBV6-3 with TRBJ1-1; 8 nucleotides match TRBD1. The CDR3 is 14 amino acids. In germline, CDR1 is MNHEY, CDR2 SVGEGT. Trimming removed 5 bases from V and 5 bases from J; junction bases left unmatched: 7. The CDR3 nucleotides read TGTGCCAGCAGTCAGGGGACAGGAGGGACTGAAGCTTTCTTT. Amino acid sequence: CASSQGTGGTEAFF.

V and J are TRBV20-1 and TRBJ1-2; D remains unclear. CDR1 DFQATT and CDR2 SNEGSKA come from the germline V gene (reference sequence). Trimming pared 6 bases from V and 2 bases from J, leaving 10 bases between. The CDR3 extends over 12 amino acids. CDR3 DNA: TGCAGTGCCCGGACTGTGAACTATGGCTACACCTTC. Translated: CSARTVNYGYTF.

In its sample, this clonotype was seen many times. Germline is not matched at one junction end, which may reflect a read error. V usage is TRBV7-3 and J usage is TRBJ2-1, with D tentatively TRBD1 or TRBD2 (5 bases each). From germline, CDR1 is SGHTA and CDR2 FQGTGA. The CDR3 loop spans 16 amino acids. CDR3 nucleotide sequence: TGTGTCAGCAGCTCGCGGAGGACAAGCTCCTACAATGAGCAGTTCTTC. Its translation is CVSSSRRTSSYNEQFF.

As to this clonotype: A much larger clone differs by one base, so this may be a read error. This chain joins TRBV7-2 and TRBJ2-3, with D perhaps TRBD1 (6 bases). Germline assignment: CDR1 SGHTA and CDR2 FQGNSA. CDR3 length: 14 residues. As DNA, the CDR3 is TGTGTCAGCAGCTGGGGGCAGCGAACAGATACGCAGTATTTT. Amino acids: CVSSWGQRTDTQYF.